This is a list of T cell receptor beta chains from one sample in a study of T cells after yellow fever vaccination. TCRdb re-analysed the 5' RACE reads in MiXCR, keeping a single row per CDR3 protein. In the table there are around 250,000 distinct CDR3 sequences, around 4.9% of which are singletons. The specimen comprised CD4+ T cells sorted from PBMCs, sampled on the day of the yellow fever booster vaccination. The origin of the receptors is a man aged 18-30 years who received the YFV17D yellow fever vaccine. Each CDR3 is given with its conserved first and last residue. Fields, in order: D gene, clone size, J gene, V gene, CDR3 DNA, CDR3 protein. D genes are given only for firm matches. Clone sizes are given selectively: once, few, many, or a class where the clone is expanded.

NA,few,TRBJ1-1,TRBV12-3/TRBV12-4,TGTGCCAGCAGTGTACAGGGTCTAGTGAACACTGAAGCTTTCTTT,CASSVQGLVNTEAFF
TRBD2,few,TRBJ2-5,TRBV20-1,TGCAGTGCTAGAGCCCCCGGAATAGCGGGTAGAGAGACCCAGTACTTC,CSARAPGIAGRETQYF
NA,many,TRBJ1-1,TRBV6-6,TGTGCCAGCTCCTTCCCCCAAGTGAACACTGAAGCTTTCTTT,CASSFPQVNTEAFF
NA,NA,TRBJ1-5,TRBV28,TGTGCCAGCAGGGCAGGACCGGGGCCCCAGCATTTT,CASRAGPGPQHF
NA,NA,TRBJ2-5,TRBV5-5,TGTGCCAGCAGCTTGGCCAACCCTAGGGGGGAGACCCAGTACTTC,CASSLANPRGETQYF
TRBD1,many,TRBJ1-4,TRBV7-2,TGTGCCAGCAGCTTGGGACTTACCGCAGGGGGGCAGAATGAAAAACTGTTTTTT,CASSLGLTAGGQNEKLFF
TRBD2,NA,TRBJ2-5,TRBV6-1,TGTGCCAGCAGTGAAGCGACTAGCTTGTCACAAGAGACCCAGTACTTC,CASSEATSLSQETQYF
NA,many,TRBJ2-5,TRBV20-1,TGCAGTGCAACCCTGGGGGCGAGCCAAGAGACCCAGTACTTC,CSATLGASQETQYF
TRBD2,few,TRBJ2-5,TRBV5-4,TGTGCCAGCAGCTTAAAACTAGCGACGTCCCAAGAGACCCAGTACTTC,CASSLKLATSQETQYF
NA,many,TRBJ2-1,TRBV11-2,TGTGCCAGCAGCTGGCTCTCCGGGGCAGTCAATGAGCAGTTCTTC,CASSWLSGAVNEQFF
TRBD1,few,TRBJ1-2,TRBV5-4,TGTGCCAGCAGCTTGGGACAGGGAAACTTCGGCTACACCTTC,CASSLGQGNFGYTF
TRBD2,many,TRBJ2-3,TRBV6-5,TGTGCCAGCAGCCGGACTAGCGGGGGGGCGGCAGATACGCAGTATTTT,CASSRTSGGAADTQYF
NA,few,TRBJ2-1,TRBV5-4,TGTGCCAGCGTGGGGGAGGCCTACAATGAGCAGTTCTTC,CASVGEAYNEQFF
NA,few,TRBJ2-3,TRBV4-2,TGTGCCAGCAGCCAAGACGTGGACCCGAATAGGGCAGATACGCAGTATTTT,CASSQDVDPNRADTQYF
TRBD2,many,TRBJ2-3,TRBV5-1,TGCGCCAGCAGCCCGACTAGCGGGGTCATAGATACGCAGTATTTT,CASSPTSGVIDTQYF
TRBD1,many,TRBJ2-3,TRBV5-1,TGCGCCAGCAGCTTCAGGGGGCAGGGTGGAGATACGCAGTATTTT,CASSFRGQGGDTQYF
TRBD2,NA,TRBJ2-3,TRBV6-2/TRBV6-3,TGTGCCAGCAGTTCCCCCGGTGGTAGCGGGGGTAGCACAGATACGCAGTATTTT,CASSSPGGSGGSTDTQYF
NA,NA,TRBJ2-5,TRBV7-2,TGTGCCAGCAGCTTAGCGATTAGTAGTGGGGAGACCCAGTACTTC,CASSLAISSGETQYF
TRBD2,many,TRBJ2-5,TRBV6-5,TGTGCCAGCAGCTCGGGGGGGCGGGAGACCCAGTACTTC,CASSSGGRETQYF
NA,NA,TRBJ2-4,TRBV5-1,TGCGCCAGCAGCTTGATCGGGGGCGACAAAAACATTCAGTACTTC,CASSLIGGDKNIQYF
TRBD1,NA,TRBJ1-4,TRBV29-1,TGCAGCGTCGGTCGGACAGGGGAAAATGAAAAACTGTTTTTT,CSVGRTGENEKLFF
NA,NA,TRBJ2-7,TRBV24-1,TGTGCCACCAGTGAAAGGCTTCGCAGGGACGAGCAGTACTTC,CATSERLRRDEQYF
NA,few,TRBJ2-2,TRBV10-3,TGTGCCATCAGTTTTTTCAGGGCTGACACCGGGGAGCTGTTTTTT,CAISFFRADTGELFF
TRBD1,many,TRBJ1-6,TRBV14,TGTGCCAGCAGCCGCAACAGGGGGATTTCACCCCTCCACTTT,CASSRNRGISPLHF
NA,few,TRBJ2-2,TRBV5-1,TGCGCCAGCAGCTTGGTGGGGGACGTTCGAGGCAACACCGGGGAGCTGTTTTTT,CASSLVGDVRGNTGELFF
NA,few,TRBJ2-5,TRBV10-3,TGTGCCATCAGTGCCCAAGAGACCCAGTACTTC,CAISAQETQYF
NA,NA,TRBJ2-3,TRBV12-3/TRBV12-4,TGTGCCAGCAGTTTTAGTGCAGATACGCAGTATTTT,CASSFSADTQYF
TRBD1,few,TRBJ1-2,TRBV5-6,TGTGCCAGCAGAAGGGACAGGGGGCCAAGTGGCTACACCTTC,CASRRDRGPSGYTF
TRBD1,NA,TRBJ2-3,TRBV4-3,TGCGCCAGCAGCCCATCCGGGACAGGGGGGGGGGATACGCAGTATTTT,CASSPSGTGGGDTQYF
NA,few,TRBJ1-4,TRBV13,TGTGCCAGCAGCTTAAGCACAGGGTATGAAAAACTGTTTTTT,CASSLSTGYEKLFF
NA,NA,TRBJ2-5,TRBV28,TGTGCCAGCAGTTCATCCGGGGTTAGGGAGACCCAGTACTTC,CASSSSGVRETQYF
NA,many,TRBJ1-4,TRBV7-2,TGTGCCAGCAGAACAGGGACTGCAACTAATGAAAAACTGTTTTTT,CASRTGTATNEKLFF
NA,many,TRBJ2-2,TRBV4-2,TGTGCCAGCAGCCAAGATGCCAACCCGAACACCGGGGAGCTGTTTTTT,CASSQDANPNTGELFF
TRBD2,few,TRBJ2-5,TRBV4-2,TGTGCCAGCAGCCTTGCAGCGGGGGGGGAAGAGACCCAGTACTTC,CASSLAAGGEETQYF
NA,many,TRBJ2-7,TRBV7-2,TGTGCCAGCAGCCCTACGGGACGGAGCTACGAGCAGTACTTC,CASSPTGRSYEQYF
NA,NA,TRBJ2-5,TRBV29-1,TGCAGCGACCGCACGGCAGGGTGGCAAGAGACCCAGTACTTC,CSDRTAGWQETQYF
NA,few,TRBJ1-2,TRBV5-1,TGCGCCAGCAGCCCGGGACACCCGGGGGGCTACACCTTC,CASSPGHPGGYTF
NA,many,TRBJ1-1,TRBV5-5,TGTGCCAGCAGTGGGCGGGGCCTCACTGAAGCTTTCTTT,CASSGRGLTEAFF
NA,few,TRBJ2-6,TRBV6-2/TRBV6-3,TGTGCCAGCATAGAGGAGGGAACTGGGGCCAACGTCCTGACTTTC,CASIEEGTGANVLTF
NA,NA,TRBJ1-5,TRBV12-3/TRBV12-4,TGTGCCAGCAGTTTACAGGGGTCGCATCAGCCCCAGCATTTT,CASSLQGSHQPQHF
NA,many,TRBJ1-5,TRBV12-5,TGTGCTAGTGGTTTGGTACTGGGTCAGCCCCAGCATTTT,CASGLVLGQPQHF
NA,few,TRBJ1-5,TRBV24-1,TGTGCCACCAGTGACACAGAAAACCAGCCCCAGCATTTT,CATSDTENQPQHF
NA,NA,TRBJ1-5,TRBV19,TGTGCCAGTAGTAACCCGACAGGCTACAATCAGCCCCAGCATTTT,CASSNPTGYNQPQHF
TRBD2,few,TRBJ2-5,TRBV7-2,TGTGCCAGCAGCCCTCCTGGTAGGACGCGGGGGGAGACCCAGTACTTC,CASSPPGRTRGETQYF
TRBD1,many,TRBJ2-1,TRBV5-4,TGTGCCAGCAGCTTGGGACAGGGTGGGGTTAACAATGAGCAGTTCTTC,CASSLGQGGVNNEQFF
TRBD2,many,TRBJ2-1,TRBV12-3/TRBV12-4,TGTGCCAGCAGGCTACTAGCGGGGTCCTACAATGAGCAGTTCTTC,CASRLLAGSYNEQFF
TRBD1,many,TRBJ1-2,TRBV20-1,TGCAGTGCTAGAGACCGGGACAGGCGGGGCTACACCTTC,CSARDRDRRGYTF
TRBD2,NA,TRBJ2-5,TRBV19,TGTGCCAGTAGCACCGGGACTAGCGGGCGTAGGACCCAGTACTTC,CASSTGTSGRRTQYF
NA,many,TRBJ2-6,TRBV19,TGTGCCAGTAGCAGCAGGGGTTCTGGGGCCAACGTCCTGACTTTC,CASSSRGSGANVLTF
NA,few,TRBJ1-3,TRBV9,TGTGCCAGTTCCCTGGGACGGCCTTCTGGAAACACCATATATTTT,CASSLGRPSGNTIYF
NA,NA,TRBJ1-6,TRBV7-2,TGTGCCAGCAGCCCTGCTCAGGGGAATTCACCCCTCCACTTT,CASSPAQGNSPLHF
NA,NA,TRBJ1-2,TRBV2,TGTGCCAGCAGTCTTAGGGTGGGCTACACCTTC,CASSLRVGYTF